Each of the 4 T cell receptor beta chains below was sequenced from the same sample in a study of blood T cell repertoires in COVID-19. Sequenced by immunoSEQ multiplex PCR; TCRdb stores in-frame clones only, minus some. The top ten clones hold 18% of a sample with roughly 200,000 clones, about 85% of them seen once. The source material was peripheral blood. The receptor source for this set is a person between 65 and 79 years old with COVID-19, enrolled during active disease.

The V call is TRBV27, the J call TRBJ2-4; 10 bases agree with TRBD1. CDR3 length equals 16 residues. The germline V gene has CDR1 MNHEY and CDR2 SMNVEV (reference sequence). The junction had 12 bases not matched to a gene; V was cut back by 5 bases and J by 8 bases. The CDR3 sequence: CASSPGPGTGADIQYF. In DNA form, the CDR3 reads TGTGCCAGCAGTCCCGGACCCGGGACAGGGGCAGACATTCAGTACTTC.

J is TRBJ1-4 and V is TRBV4-1; 7 bases line up with TRBD1. The J segment lost 4 bases and the V segment lost 0 bases, leaving 11 bases of the junction unmatched. CDR1 and CDR2 (germline): MGHRA, YSYEKL. This CDR3 spans 18 amino acids. The CDR3, as DNA: TGCGCCAGCAGCCAAGATAGGACCAGGGGGGTGTTTAATGAAAAACTGTTTTTT. Amino acid sequence: CASSQDRTRGVFNEKLFF.

This chain links TRBV5-6 with TRBJ2-7; 13 bases are a match to TRBD2. Trimming took 4 bases from V and 9 from J; bases not matched to a gene: 10. CDR1 and CDR2 (germline): SGHDT, YYEEEE. The CDR3 is made up of 15 amino acids. CDR3 in DNA: TGTGCCAGCAGCGGACGGACTAGCGGGAGCTGGGTGCAGTACTTC. Residues: CASSGRTSGSWVQYF.

The chain joins TRBV11-3 to TRBJ2-3; the match to TRBD2 covers 8 bases. V was pared by 1 base and J by 3 bases, with 3 bases of the junction left unmatched. The germline CDR1 and CDR2 sequences are SGHNT and YENEEA. CDR3 length: 15 residues. CDR3 DNA sequence: TGTGCCAGCAGCTTAGGCGGGGGGAGGACAGATACGCAGTATTTT. Amino acids: CASSLGGGRTDTQYF.